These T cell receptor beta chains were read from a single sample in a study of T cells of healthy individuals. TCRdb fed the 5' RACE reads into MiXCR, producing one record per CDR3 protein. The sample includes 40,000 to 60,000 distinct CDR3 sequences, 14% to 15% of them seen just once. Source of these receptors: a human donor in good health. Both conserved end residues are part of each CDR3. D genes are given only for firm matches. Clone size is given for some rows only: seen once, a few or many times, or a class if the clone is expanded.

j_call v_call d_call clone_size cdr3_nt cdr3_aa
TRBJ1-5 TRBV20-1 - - TGCAGTGCTAGGGATCCCGTATGGGGAGCCCAGCATTTT CSARDPVWGAQHF
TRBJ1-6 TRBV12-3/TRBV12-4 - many TGTGCCAGCCGCGGTGCGAATTCACCCCTCCACTTT CASRGANSPLHF
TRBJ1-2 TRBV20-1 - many TGCAGTGCCCCCCCGGCTTTCGACTATGGCTACACCTTC CSAPPAFDYGYTF
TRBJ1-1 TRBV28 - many TGTGCCAGCAGTTTACACACTGAAGCTTTCTTT CASSLHTEAFF
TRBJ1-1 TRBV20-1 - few TGCAGTGCTAGAGATCCCAGGGGCCACACTGAAGCTTTCTTT CSARDPRGHTEAFF
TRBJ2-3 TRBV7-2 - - TGTGCCAGCAGCCCCCGTTTAGGCACAGATACGCAGTATTTT CASSPRLGTDTQYF
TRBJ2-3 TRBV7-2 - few TGTGCCAGCAGCTCCGCGCCGGAGACCCCTTCTTCAGATACGCAGTATTTT CASSSAPETPSSDTQYF
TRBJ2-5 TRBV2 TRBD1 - TGTGCCAGCTCGGAGGGACAGGGGGGCGAGACCCAGTACTTC CASSEGQGGETQYF
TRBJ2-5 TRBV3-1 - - TGTGCCAGCAGCCAAGATTCAGGGGCGGCCACGAGAAGTAGCCAGTACTTC CASSQDSGAATRSSQYF
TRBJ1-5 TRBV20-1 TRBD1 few TGCAGTGCTAGATCGGGACAGGGAGGAAGCAATCAGCCCCAGCATTTT CSARSGQGGSNQPQHF
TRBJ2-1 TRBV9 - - TGTGCCAGCAGCGTAGCGGGGGACTCCTACAATGAGCAGTTCTTC CASSVAGDSYNEQFF
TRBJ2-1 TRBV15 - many TGTGCCACCAGCAGAGAGAGTACTAGCCAGCAGTTCTTC CATSRESTSQQFF
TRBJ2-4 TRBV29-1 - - TGCAGCGTTGAAACCGGAGCCAAAAACATTCAGTACTTC CSVETGAKNIQYF
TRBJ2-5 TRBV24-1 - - TGTGCCACCAGTGATGACGACTGGACCGCTGGGGAGACCCAGTACTTC CATSDDDWTAGETQYF
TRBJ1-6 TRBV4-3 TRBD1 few TGCGCCAGCAGCCAAGATGGGACAGGGGGCAGGTCACCCCTCCACTTT CASSQDGTGGRSPLHF
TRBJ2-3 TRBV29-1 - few TGCAGCGTTGCTTATGGGACACACCAAGGGGGTACGCAGTATTTT CSVAYGTHQGGTQYF
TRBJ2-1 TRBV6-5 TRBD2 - TGTGCCAGCAGGCCTTACGAAGGCGGGAGGCACAATGAGCAGTTCTTC CASRPYEGGRHNEQFF
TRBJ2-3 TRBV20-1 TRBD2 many TGCAGTGCTAGATCGGGAGCGGGGGACACAGATACGCAGTATTTT CSARSGAGDTDTQYF
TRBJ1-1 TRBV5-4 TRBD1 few TGTGCCAGCAGCATACGGACAGGGTGGACTGAAGCTTTCTTT CASSIRTGWTEAFF
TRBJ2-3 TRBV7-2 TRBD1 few TGTGCCAGCAGTCCCGGGACAGGTAGCACAGATACGCAGTATTTT CASSPGTGSTDTQYF
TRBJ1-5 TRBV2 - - TGTGCCAGTTCCTCCGTGGGGTACGGGCAGCCCCAGCATTTT CASSSVGYGQPQHF
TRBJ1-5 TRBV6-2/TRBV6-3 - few TGTGCCAGCAGTCCCTCGTTCAGGGGAGGCCAGCCCCAGCATTTT CASSPSFRGGQPQHF
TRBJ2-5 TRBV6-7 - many TGTGCCAGCAGTTATATTCCCGGTCAGACACCGCAAGAGACCCAGTACTTC CASSYIPGQTPQETQYF
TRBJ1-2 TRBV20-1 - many TGCAGTGCTAGCGATGACTATGGCTACACCTTC CSASDDYGYTF
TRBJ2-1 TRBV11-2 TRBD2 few TGTGCCAGCAGCTGGCGAACTAGCGGATCCTACAATGAGCAGTTCTTC CASSWRTSGSYNEQFF
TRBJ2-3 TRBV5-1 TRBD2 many TGCGCCAGCAGCTCCTTAGCGGGGGATACGCAGTATTTT CASSSLAGDTQYF
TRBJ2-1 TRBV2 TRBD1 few TGTGCCAGCAGGCCCGGTACAGGGGGCTCCTACAATGAGCAGTTCTTC CASRPGTGGSYNEQFF
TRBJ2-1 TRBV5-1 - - TGCGCCAGCAGCTTGGGGCAGGCCCCTACCAATGAGCAGTTCTTC CASSLGQAPTNEQFF
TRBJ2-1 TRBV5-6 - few TGTGCCAGCAGCTTGGGTGGCAGGGCCTACAATGAGCAGTTCTTC CASSLGGRAYNEQFF
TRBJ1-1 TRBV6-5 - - TGTGCCAGCACTGAAGCTTTCTTT CASTEAFF
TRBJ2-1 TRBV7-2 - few TGTGCCAGCAGCTCCAAAACCGGGGTAATCTTGCACAATGAGCAGTTCTTC CASSSKTGVILHNEQFF
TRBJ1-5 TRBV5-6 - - TGTGCCAGCAGCTTACAGACAGTCAATCAGCCCCAGCATTTT CASSLQTVNQPQHF
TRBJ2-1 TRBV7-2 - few TGTGCCAGCAGCTTATCGGGTAGGACCTACAATGAGCAGTTCTTC CASSLSGRTYNEQFF
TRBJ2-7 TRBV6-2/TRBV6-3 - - TGTGCCAGCAGCCCGGGACGGACCTCCTACGAGCAGTACTTC CASSPGRTSYEQYF
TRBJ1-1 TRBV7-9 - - TGTGCCAGCAGCTCCGATACTGAAGCTTTCTTT CASSSDTEAFF
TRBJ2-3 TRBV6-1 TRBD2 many TGTGCCAGCAGAAATAGCGGGAGGGCCGGAGGCACAGATACGCAGTATTTT CASRNSGRAGGTDTQYF
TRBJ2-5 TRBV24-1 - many TGTGCCACCCAGGACAGCTACCAAGAGACCCAGTACTTC CATQDSYQETQYF
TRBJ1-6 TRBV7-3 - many TGTGCCAGCAGCGCCGGGTCAGGAGGGAGCTCCTATAATTCACCCCTCCACTTT CASSAGSGGSSYNSPLHF
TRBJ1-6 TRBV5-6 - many TGTGCCAGCAGCCCCTCCACCTTACAGGGATACAATTCACCCCTCCACTTT CASSPSTLQGYNSPLHF
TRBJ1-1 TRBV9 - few TGTGCCAGCAGCTTTCTGGACACCATGAACACTGAAGCTTTCTTT CASSFLDTMNTEAFF
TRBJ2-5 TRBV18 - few TGTGCCAGCTCACCAGGAATGGAAGAGACCCAGTACTTC CASSPGMEETQYF
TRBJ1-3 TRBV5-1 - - TGCGCCAGCAGCATTACTTGGACAACTGGAAACACCATATATTTT CASSITWTTGNTIYF
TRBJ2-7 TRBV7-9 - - TGTGCCAGCAGCTTAGCATGGCAGGGTAGGGTGATCCACGAGCAGTACTTC CASSLAWQGRVIHEQYF